This T cell receptor beta chain was recovered during a study of T cell responses to AZD1222 COVID-19 vaccine. General study findings and limits: Only a handful of AZD1222 recipients tested seropositive at baseline. Only after the peak T cell response were repertoires sampled.

The CDR3 spans 17 residues. The V and J ends lost 8 bases and 5 bases, in that order; junction bases with no gene match: 15. Germline V gene data show CDR1 as LNHDA and CDR2 as SQIVND (reference sequence). Using immunoSEQ multiplex PCR, the repertoire was profiled, and TCRdb retains in-frame clones only, with some absent. The table records about 81,000 clones, around 93% of them present only once. In regard to this clone: What it binds is not known.

This rearrangement joins TRBV19 to TRBJ2-7; 13 bases agree with TRBD2. The material was peripheral blood, obtained 28 days after the second AZD1222 dose. The TCR was taken from an adult who received the AZD1222 COVID-19 vaccine. The CDR3 DNA follows: TGTGCCAGTGCCCCGGGACTAGCGGGACCAAGAGGCGACGAGCAGTACTTC. It yields the protein CASAPGLAGPRGDEQYF.